The entry below describes one TCR beta chain. Trimming left V 8 bases short and J 0 bases short, with 14 bases between. The CDR3 totals 14 residues. Germline V gene lookup returns CDR1 MDHEN and CDR2 SYDVKM. With 60 Vbeta and 13 Jbeta primers, the PCR was carried out. This table comes from immunoSEQ multiplex PCR, and its TCRdb copy is limited to in-frame clones, with some not included. The repertoire has about 150,000 clones, roughly 80% of them found once; the top ten carry around 3.6%. These data come from a study of cytomegalovirus exposure and HLA in healthy donors. The rearrangement joins TRBV28 to TRBJ2-7; D might be TRBD1 (6 bases). The source is a woman aged 40 to 50 in good health and CMV-seronegative. The sequenced sample was PBMCs. The CDR3 sequence is CASLAGQHSYEQYF. In DNA, the CDR3 is TGTGCCAGCCTCGCCGGACAGCACTCCTACGAGCAGTACTTC.